This TCR beta chain was profiled in a study of post-analysis software for immune sequencing data. Study-level findings and limits: Samples sharing a preparation batch grouped tightly together when assessed by F measure. In patients, a few TRBV segments were more frequent than in controls, with TRBV5-6, TRBV5-1 and TRBV20-1 among them.

Points on this clonotype: Its antigen remains unidentified.

Germline V gene lookup returns CDR1 SGHRS and CDR2 YFSETQ. Trimming took 7 bases from V and 4 from J, leaving 14 bases between them. The CDR3 length is 14 residues. Unique molecular identifiers tagged the TCR beta cDNA libraries. TCRdb reanalysed the PCR reads using MiXCR and keeps one entry per CDR3 protein. Of hundreds of thousands of distinct CDR3 sequences in the sample, 44% were seen once. The sequencing sample was made of blood. The origin of this receptor is a girl under 18 with multiple sclerosis. The chain recombines TRBV5-1 with TRBJ1-4; D unclear. The CDR3 bases are TGCGCCAGCTGCCTGTCGGGTTTTAATGAAAAACTGTTTTTT. Protein: CASCLSGFNEKLFF.